The 23 T cell receptor beta chains below come from one sample, sequenced in a study of T cell repertoires in cytomegalovirus infection. TCRdb reanalysed the reads using MiXCR and keeps one entry per CDR3 protein. The table lists more than 150,000 distinct CDR3 sequences, around a quarter of them singletons, with approximately 11% in the top ten. Source material: PBMCs. The receptor source for this set is a human donor in good health (CMV status not recorded). Some clones in this sample may be carry-over from other donors' samples.

This clonotype was detected a few times. The CDR3 region has the DNA TGCGCCAGCAGCCAGAGGGGGGGCACTGAAGCTTTCTTT. Amino acid sequence: CASSQRGGTEAFF. V usage is TRBV5-1 and J usage is TRBJ1-1; TRBD1 might be the D (6 bases). The CDR3 spans 13 residues. V lost 4 bases, J lost 4 bases, and 11 bases lay in between. Germline V gene sequence: CDR1 SGHRS, CDR2 YFSETQ.

This clonotype occurred a few times. The gene calls are TRBV29-1 and TRBJ1-4; 9 bases map to TRBD1. The ends lost 0 bases at V and 17 bases at J; junction bases unmatched: 4. The CDR3 has 11 residues. Germline V CDR1 and CDR2: SQVTM, ANQGSEA. CDR3 region: CSVEEGQGLFF. As DNA, the CDR3 is TGCAGCGTTGAAGAGGGACAGGGTCTTTTTTTT.

The chain couples TRBV6-6 to TRBJ2-7, with 11 bases lining up with TRBD2. The CDR3 has 19 residues. Germline V gives CDR1 MNHNY, CDR2 SVGAGI (reference sequence). With 2 bases clipped from V and 4 bases from J, the junction kept 16 bases outside the gene matches. The CDR3 here is CASSYPLAGGTTSRYEQYF. For the CDR3, the DNA is TGTGCCAGCAGTTACCCGCTAGCGGGAGGCACCACCTCACGGTACGAGCAGTACTTC.

This clonotype was counted a few times. CDR3: CASSLGLGTSKETQYF. The CDR3 DNA sequence: TGTGCCAGCAGCTTAGGGCTCGGGACTAGCAAAGAGACCCAGTACTTC. This rearrangement joins TRBV7-2 to TRBJ2-5, with TRBD2 matching 9 bases. V was pared by 1 base and J by 3 bases, with 6 bases of the junction left unmatched. The germline V gene has CDR1 SGHTA and CDR2 FQGNSA. This CDR3 has 16 amino acids.

This clonotype came up many times. This sequence joins TRBV7-8 and TRBJ2-3; D gene uncertain. Germline CDR1 SGHVS, CDR2 FQNEAQ. The CDR3 is 16 residues long. V lost 5 bases and J 0 bases, leaving 15 bases between the germline ends. The CDR3 nucleotides are TGTGCCAGCAGCACCGCGTTAAGGCCTAGCACAGATACGCAGTATTTT. Its protein product is CASSTALRPSTDTQYF.

This clonotype was picked up many times. The chain recombines TRBV7-9 with TRBJ2-1; D is uncertain. This CDR3 comprises 15 residues. V shed 0 bases and J shed 10 bases, with 16 bases lying between them. Germline V gene data show CDR1 as SEHNR and CDR2 as FQNEAQ (reference sequence). In nucleotides, the CDR3 is TGTGCCAGCAGCTTAGCCTCCGAGCTATTAAGCGAGCAGTTCTTC. It codes for CASSLASELLSEQFF.

CDR3 in amino acids: CASSSTGGWQPQHF. For the CDR3, the DNA is TGTGCCAGCAGTTCGACAGGGGGATGGCAGCCCCAGCATTTT. V usage is TRBV27 and J usage is TRBJ1-5; 9 positions match TRBD1. The length of the CDR3 is 14 residues. Germline V CDR1 and CDR2: MNHEY, SMNVEV (reference sequence). Trimming removed 4 bases from V and 7 bases from J; junction bases left unmatched: 5.

This rearrangement joins TRBV12-3 or TRBV12-4 to TRBJ1-1, with TRBD1 as a possible D gene (5 bases). This CDR3 is built from 15 residues. V lost 4 bases and J 5 bases, leaving 17 bases between the germline ends. The CDR3 DNA follows: TGTGCCAGCAGTTCCTTGTGGGACCGGAGGACTGAAGCTTTCTTT. It codes for CASSSLWDRRTEAFF.

This clonotype appeared many times. This chain joins TRBV11-2 and TRBJ1-2, with a weak D call TRBD1 (5 bases). The V end was cut by 3 bases, the J end by 5 bases, with 7 bases between. The CDR3 extends over 12 amino acids. The V gene's germline CDR1 is SGHAT and CDR2 FQNNGV. This CDR3 is CASSLQGYGYTF. The CDR3 DNA follows: TGTGCCAGCAGCTTGCAGGGATATGGCTACACCTTC.

The chain carries TRBV15 and TRBJ1-4, with D perhaps matching TRBD1 (5 bases). The CDR3 consists of 19 residues. Trimming took 5 bases from V and 7 from J, leaving 29 bases between them. Germline V gene lookup returns CDR1 LNHNV and CDR2 YYDKDF (reference sequence). CDR3 nucleotide sequence: TGTGCCACCAGCGCCGAAAACGCTCAGGGAAAAATCGAAACTGAAAAACTGTTTTTT. It is translated as CATSAENAQGKIETEKLFF.

The chain employs TRBV7-9 and TRBJ2-2; D is possibly TRBD2 (5 bases). CDR1 and CDR2 (germline): SEHNR, FQNEAQ (reference sequence). Trimming left V 3 bases short and J 6 bases short, with 8 bases between. The CDR3 length is 13 residues. For the CDR3, the DNA is TGTGCCAGCAGCTTCGGACTCCCCGGGGAGCTGTTTTTT. Protein sequence: CASSFGLPGELFF.

This clonotype appeared a few times. CDR3 nucleotides: TGTGCCAGCAGCGTAGCCCACCCGGACAGGGTGAACACCGGGGAGCTGTTTTTT. Its protein is CASSVAHPDRVNTGELFF. V and J are TRBV9 and TRBJ2-2; 8 bases fit TRBD1. The germline V gene has CDR1 SGDLS and CDR2 YYNGEE. The CDR3 length is 18 residues. V dropped 0 bases and J dropped 1; count of bases not matched to a gene: 8.

The chain joins TRBV4-1 to TRBJ1-2; D is uncertain. There are 15 residues in the CDR3. The V and J ends lost 1 base and 4 bases respectively, with 13 bases between them. Germline loops: CDR1 MGHRA, CDR2 YSYEKL. The CDR3 sequence: CASSQVEGSVYGYTF. The CDR3 coding sequence is TGCGCCAGCAGCCAAGTTGAGGGTAGCGTCTATGGCTACACCTTC.

J is TRBJ1-2 and V is TRBV28; D is possibly TRBD1 (6 bases). In germline, CDR1 is MDHEN, CDR2 SYDVKM. CDR3 length equals 14 residues. V dropped 6 bases and J dropped 7 bases, with 18 bases sitting between them. CDR3 residues: CASRGGVGVIGYTF. The DNA for the CDR3 is TGTGCCAGCAGAGGGGGGGTGGGTGTGATTGGCTACACCTTC.

This clonotype was counted only a few times. This chain connects TRBV5-1 to TRBJ2-1; TRBD1 is a possible D gene (5 bases). V was pared by 3 bases and J by 0 bases, with 16 bases between. Per germline, CDR1 SGHRS and CDR2 YFSETQ. The CDR3 runs to 17 residues. The CDR3 sequence is CASSYQGSLSSYNEQFF. The DNA for the CDR3 is TGCGCCAGCAGCTACCAGGGTTCTCTAAGCTCCTACAATGAGCAGTTCTTC. Together with reference TRBV5-1 and TRBJ2-1, the CDR3 gives the full variable domain: KAGVTQTPRYLIKTRGQQVTLSCSPISGHRSVSWYQQTPGQGLQFLFEYFSETQRNKGNFPGRFSGRQFSNSRSEMNVSTLELGDSALYLCASSYQGSLSSYNEQFFGPGTRLTVL.

V usage is TRBV19 and J usage is TRBJ2-6; D not certain. V was pared by 6 bases and J by 2 bases, with 11 bases between. The germline gives CDR1 LNHDA, CDR2 SQIVND (reference sequence). The CDR3 is 15 residues long. Written as DNA, the CDR3 is TGTGCCAGTAGATCAGACTCGGCTGGGGCCAACGTCCTGACTTTC. Amino acid sequence: CASRSDSAGANVLTF.

As to this clonotype: A read error may be the cause here, since a much bigger clone is one base away. The chain recombines TRBV28 with TRBJ2-5; no clear D gene. This CDR3 is 13 amino acids long. Germline V gene data show CDR1 as MDHEN and CDR2 as SYDVKM. The CDR3 sequence is CTSSFRYQETQYF. As DNA, the CDR3 is TGTACCAGCAGTTTTAGGTATCAAGAGACCCAGTACTTC.

The chain carries TRBV7-3 and TRBJ2-1; D might be TRBD1 (5 bases). CDR3 size: 14 residues. V dropped 3 bases and J dropped 0 bases, with 6 bases sitting between them. Germline V CDR1 and CDR2: SGHTA, FQGTGA. The CDR3 region has the DNA TGTGCCAGCAGCTTCGACAGCTCCTACAATGAGCAGTTCTTC. Its protein product is CASSFDSSYNEQFF.

The J gene is TRBJ1-2, the V gene TRBV6-5, with D unclear. The germline V and J ends were trimmed by 1 base and 8 bases, with 11 bases remaining between them. Germline V lookup: CDR1 MNHEY, CDR2 SVGAGI. This CDR3 region has 13 residues. CDR3 DNA: TGTGCCAGCAGTTACTACCCCAACCAGGGCTACACCTTC. Translated: CASSYYPNQGYTF.

This clonotype has a handful of counts. The rearrangement links TRBV28 to TRBJ2-1; D gene unclear. V lost 7 bases to trimming and J lost 4 bases, with 14 bases between them. The CDR3 loop spans 14 amino acids. The germline CDR1 and CDR2 sequences are MDHEN and SYDVKM. The CDR3 DNA is TGTGCCAGCATAATGACAAGGGCGTACAATGAGCAGTTCTTC. Translating it yields CASIMTRAYNEQFF.

This clonotype was counted many times. The chain links TRBV7-8 to TRBJ2-7, with 11 positions matching TRBD1. This CDR3 region has 15 residues. J was trimmed by 3 bases and V by 2 bases; bases with no gene match: 3. Germline V gene lookup returns CDR1 SGHVS and CDR2 FQNEAQ. The CDR3 bases are TGTGCCAGCAGCTTACTCGGGACAGGGGGCTACGAGCAGTACTTC. This encodes CASSLLGTGGYEQYF.

J is TRBJ2-7 and V is TRBV7-3; 9 nucleotides line up with TRBD1. Per germline, CDR1 SGHTA and CDR2 FQGTGA. V lost 6 bases to trimming and J lost 2 bases; unmatched junction nucleotides: 8. The CDR3 has 15 residues. CDR3 loop: CASSYTGGPAYEQYF. The DNA for the CDR3 is TGTGCCAGCAGTTACACAGGGGGCCCCGCCTACGAGCAGTACTTC.

This clonotype was seen more than once but under ten times. CDR3 sequence (DNA): TGTGCCAGCAGTTACTCAGGGCCGGCCTATGGCTACACCTTC. Protein product: CASSYSGPAYGYTF. This sequence joins TRBV6-5 and TRBJ1-2; D is unclear. The V and J ends lost 0 bases and 4 bases respectively, with 9 bases between them. The CDR3 has 14 residues. Germline V gene data show CDR1 as MNHEY and CDR2 as SVGAGI.